The clone carrying this T cell receptor (beta chain) was found once. This record comes from a study of shared clonotypes between healthy human individuals. The CDR3 extends over 13 amino acids. Trimming stripped 4 bases from V and 6 bases from J, with 15 bases between. Germline V CDR1 and CDR2: SQVTM, ANQGSEA. A deep-level run was used for the assay. This table comes from immunoSEQ multiplex PCR, and its TCRdb copy is limited to in-frame clones, with some not included. The table shows 300,000 to 350,000 clones, with around 79% occurring only once. This TCR came from a young man in good health. Sequences were obtained from memory CD4+ T cells sorted from blood. Subset noted: CD45RA-negative fraction. This rearrangement joins TRBV29-1 to TRBJ1-1, with D unclear. CDR3 coding DNA: TGCAGCGTTGTACTTTCGGGGTTTCCTGAAGCTTTCTTT. It yields the protein CSVVLSGFPEAFF.